This is a list of T cell receptor beta chains from one sample in a study of T cell changes during pregnancy in multiple sclerosis. The repertoire was sequenced with immunoSEQ multiplex PCR; TCRdb's copy has only in-frame clones and lacks some. The data show approximately 65,000 clones, approximately 91% seen once. This material consisted of CD4+ T cells from peripheral blood mononuclear cells, taken in the first trimester of pregnancy. These receptors all stem from a female donor with multiple sclerosis, enrolled in a pregnancy study. Both conserved end residues are trimmed from each CDR3. The D gene is left open where the match is weak. Size values are once, few and many counts, or a class for expanded clones, and some rows have none.

v_call,j_call,d_call,clone_size,cdr3_aa
TRBV6-1,TRBJ1-5,TRBD1,.,ASRDREGQPQH
TRBV7-9,TRBJ2-1,TRBD2,once,ASSYGTSDNEQF
TRBV11-2,TRBJ2-3,TRBD2,.,ASSFERGLDTQY
TRBV7-2,TRBJ2-2,TRBD1,.,ASRRGQGSTGELF
TRBV9,TRBJ1-3,.,.,ASSVGPSSGNTIY
TRBV7-2,TRBJ2-3,TRBD2,.,ASSSGLARTDTQY
TRBV6-4,TRBJ2-1,TRBD2,.,ASSVLARGVEQF
TRBV4-1,TRBJ1-3,.,.,ASSQPAAGNTIY
TRBV9,TRBJ2-1,.,.,ASSDRLMNTDEQF
TRBV6-5,TRBJ2-7,.,.,ASTTATGTYEQY
TRBV7-2,TRBJ2-7,TRBD2,.,ASSSNSGVKQY
TRBV6-1,TRBJ1-2,.,.,ASAKTGPSSSGYT
TRBV18,TRBJ1-1,.,once,ASSPTGNTEAF
TRBV6-5,TRBJ2-3,TRBD2,.,ASIAGGSTDTQY
TRBV5-1,TRBJ1-5,.,.,ASSRDINQPQH
TRBV11-3,TRBJ2-1,TRBD2,.,ASSLLAGSYNEQF
TRBV7-9,TRBJ2-5,TRBD1,.,ASSSTGLRGRETQY
TRBV7-9,TRBJ2-3,.,.,ASRASTDTQY
TRBV6-1,TRBJ1-6,.,.,AIIQGSENSPLH
TRBV7-2,TRBJ2-7,.,.,ASSLIRRDEQY
TRBV14,TRBJ1-1,.,.,ASSQGRGAF
TRBV12-5,TRBJ2-5,.,.,ASAQPRRGGETQY